The rows below give T cell receptor beta chains drawn from one sample of a study of T cells in Graves' hyperthyroidism and ophthalmopathy. TCRdb itself ran the multiplex PCR reads through MiXCR, one entry per CDR3 protein. The sample includes almost 250,000 distinct CDR3 sequences, roughly a quarter of them seen just once. The specimen sequenced was blood. All receptors come from a woman between 40 and 55 years old with Graves' ophthalmopathy. Each CDR3 is given with its conserved first and last residue. The D gene is left open where the match is weak. The size entry is marked missing in some rows and otherwise reads once, few, many or a size class.

CDR3 DNA | CDR3 protein | J gene | clone size | D gene | V gene
TGTGCCAGCAGTCGAGGACAGCAAGGGGGAGAGACCCAGTACTTC | CASSRGQQGGETQYF | TRBJ2-5 | - | - | TRBV28
TGTGCCAGCAGTGAACCCACAGGGGGCAGCGGGGAGCTGTTTTTT | CASSEPTGGSGELFF | TRBJ2-2 | many | TRBD1 | TRBV6-1
TGTGCCAGCAGCCTTGACAGTACCTACGAGCAGTACTTC | CASSLDSTYEQYF | TRBJ2-7 | many | - | TRBV28
TGTGCCAGCAGTTGGGTGGACAGGGGGTTAGAGACCCAGTACTTC | CASSWVDRGLETQYF | TRBJ2-5 | many | TRBD1 | TRBV12-3/TRBV12-4
TGTGCCAGCAGCTTGGTAGGCAGGACGGGCACTGAAGCTTTCTTT | CASSLVGRTGTEAFF | TRBJ1-1 | many | - | TRBV5-6
TGTGCCAGCAGCTCCTCCGGGACAGGGGAGACCCAGTACTTC | CASSSSGTGETQYF | TRBJ2-5 | many | TRBD1 | TRBV28
TGTGCCAGCAGCCGCGGACAGGGGATATATCAGCCCCAGCATTTT | CASSRGQGIYQPQHF | TRBJ1-5 | many | TRBD1 | TRBV28
TGCGCCAGCAGCCATCCCGGACTAGCGGGAGACTACGAGCAGTACTTC | CASSHPGLAGDYEQYF | TRBJ2-7 | many | TRBD2 | TRBV4-1
TGTGCCAGCAGTTATCGCCGTGGACCCATGGGAGTGAACACTGAAGCTTTCTTT | CASSYRRGPMGVNTEAFF | TRBJ1-1 | - | - | TRBV6-2/TRBV6-3
TGTGCTAGCAGCCCTAGCGAACTGGAGACCCAGTACTTC | CASSPSELETQYF | TRBJ2-5 | many | - | TRBV7-7
TGTGCCTGGAGCGAACCGGGTCAGGTTTCACCCCTCCACTTT | CAWSEPGQVSPLHF | TRBJ1-6 | - | - | TRBV30
TGTGCCAGCTCACCATTCCAACGGACCCTCATGAACACTGAAGCTTTCTTT | CASSPFQRTLMNTEAFF | TRBJ1-1 | many | - | TRBV18
TGTGCCAGCACAGTCGGGACAGGGGTGGGACAGCCCCAGCATTTT | CASTVGTGVGQPQHF | TRBJ1-5 | many | TRBD1 | TRBV6-2/TRBV6-3
TGTGCCAGCAGTCAGACAGGGTCACGCGAGCAGTACTTC | CASSQTGSREQYF | TRBJ2-7 | few | TRBD1 | TRBV27
TGTGCCAGCAGTTTACCGGGGACAGGGGCTATTGGGGGGGAGACCCAGTACTTC | CASSLPGTGAIGGETQYF | TRBJ2-5 | many | TRBD1 | TRBV28
TGCGCCAGCAGTGAGGAGCGAAGCGAGCAGTACTTC | CASSEERSEQYF | TRBJ2-7 | many | - | TRBV10-2
TGTGCCAGCAGCTTAGGGGGCGCGGTGGAGACCCAGTACTTC | CASSLGGAVETQYF | TRBJ2-5 | - | - | TRBV7-3
TGTGCCAGCAGTTTCGGACACAACTCTGGAAACACCATATATTTT | CASSFGHNSGNTIYF | TRBJ1-3 | - | - | TRBV6-2/TRBV6-3
TGTGCCAGCAGCGCACCGGACCCTGAAGCTTTCTTT | CASSAPDPEAFF | TRBJ1-1 | - | - | TRBV6-1
TGTGCCAGCAGACCCCCAGGGGGCGTCTATGGCTACACCTTC | CASRPPGGVYGYTF | TRBJ1-2 | - | TRBD1 | TRBV28
TGTGCCTGGAGTGTAGAGAGGGTGGCAGGGGGGAACACTGAAGCTTTCTTT | CAWSVERVAGGNTEAFF | TRBJ1-1 | - | TRBD1 | TRBV11-2
TGTGCCAGCAGAGCCATTAGCAGCTACGAGCAGTACTTC | CASRAISSYEQYF | TRBJ2-7 | many | - | TRBV27
TGTGCCACCTCGGGACCGGGACATTTCAGCAATCAGCCCCAGCATTTT | CATSGPGHFSNQPQHF | TRBJ1-5 | many | - | TRBV2
TGTGCCAGTAGTCCATCGTGGGGAAACACTGAAGCTTTCTTT | CASSPSWGNTEAFF | TRBJ1-1 | - | - | TRBV19
TGTGCCAGCAGTGGACTAGCGGGAGGATTGGAGACCCAGTACTTC | CASSGLAGGLETQYF | TRBJ2-5 | - | TRBD2 | TRBV6-1
TGCGCCAGCAGCCCCGTGGGCTCCAACTATGGCTACACCTTC | CASSPVGSNYGYTF | TRBJ1-2 | many | - | TRBV4-1
TGTGCCAGCAGCCCGTCCGGGACCGTGTATGGCTACACCTTC | CASSPSGTVYGYTF | TRBJ1-2 | many | - | TRBV7-2
TGTGCCAGTAGTCCCGTAGGACTAGCGGGAGTGGAGACCCAGTACTTC | CASSPVGLAGVETQYF | TRBJ2-5 | - | TRBD2 | TRBV19
TGCGCCAGCAGCTCCTCTGGGACTAGCGGGAGTTACGAGCAGTACTTC | CASSSSGTSGSYEQYF | TRBJ2-7 | many | TRBD2 | TRBV5-1
TGTGCCAGTTCGCTGCTGGGCGGGAAGCCCTACGAGCAGTACTTC | CASSLLGGKPYEQYF | TRBJ2-7 | - | - | TRBV27
TGCAGTGCTCACGTTATTAGCGGGGTAACCTACGAGCAGTACTTC | CSAHVISGVTYEQYF | TRBJ2-7 | many | TRBD2 | TRBV20-1
TGTGCCAGCAGTCTACACTTAGGTTCCTACGAGCAGTACTTC | CASSLHLGSYEQYF | TRBJ2-7 | many | - | TRBV12-3/TRBV12-4
TGTGCCACCAGTGAAAGGCGGGAGGTACCCGGGGAGCTGTTTTTT | CATSERREVPGELFF | TRBJ2-2 | many | TRBD2 | TRBV24-1
TGTGCCAGCAGCTCAGGGGTCATGAACACTGAAGCTTTCTTT | CASSSGVMNTEAFF | TRBJ1-1 | - | - | TRBV11-2
TGCGCCAGCAGCCAAGTTCAGGCCCTATCCTACGGGCAGTACTTC | CASSQVQALSYGQYF | TRBJ2-7 | - | - | TRBV4-1
TGTGCCAGCAGCTTACGGACAGGGGGCGCAGGAGCCAAAAACATTCAGTACTTC | CASSLRTGGAGAKNIQYF | TRBJ2-4 | many | TRBD1 | TRBV7-8
TGTGCCAGCAGCGGGGGACTGACCCCCGGCATTCAGTACTTC | CASSGGLTPGIQYF | TRBJ2-4 | many | - | TRBV7-8
TGTGCCAGCAGTCCCAGGGACGGTCTAGCCAAAAACATTCAGTACTTC | CASSPRDGLAKNIQYF | TRBJ2-4 | - | - | TRBV28
TGTGCCTGGAGGAGGGGTTTCTATGGCTACACCTTC | CAWRRGFYGYTF | TRBJ1-2 | - | - | TRBV30
TGCGCCAGCGCTCCGGGGATTAATCAGCCCCAGCATTTT | CASAPGINQPQHF | TRBJ1-5 | - | - | TRBV5-1
TGTGCCAGCAGCCCCCAGACAGGGATGGGCGCTTTCTTT | CASSPQTGMGAFF | TRBJ1-1 | many | TRBD1 | TRBV13
TGTGCCAGCAGGTCCGACGGCTGGGGGGCTGAAGCTTTCTTT | CASRSDGWGAEAFF | TRBJ1-1 | - | - | TRBV6-1
TGTGCCAGCTCATCGGAGGGAGGGCAAGGTGAAGCTTTCTTT | CASSSEGGQGEAFF | TRBJ1-1 | many | - | TRBV18
TGTGCCAGCAGAAAGGGACAGGGAGGGGGCAATCAGCCCCAGCATTTT | CASRKGQGGGNQPQHF | TRBJ1-5 | many | TRBD1 | TRBV28
TGTGCCAAGCGACTGCGGACTGAAGCTTTCTTT | CAKRLRTEAFF | TRBJ1-1 | many | - | TRBV15
TGCGCCAGCAGCCCAGGGGTGATGGAGAACACCGGGGAGCTGTTTTTT | CASSPGVMENTGELFF | TRBJ2-2 | many | - | TRBV4-1
TGTGCCAGCAGTTTAGTCGTTTGGAGACAGGGTCAAGAGACCCAGTACTTC | CASSLVVWRQGQETQYF | TRBJ2-5 | once | TRBD1 | TRBV12-3/TRBV12-4
TGTGCCAGTAGTATGGGCGGAAACATTCAGTACTTC | CASSMGGNIQYF | TRBJ2-4 | many | - | TRBV19
TGTGCCAGCAGTTACTCGAGGGATGGTACCCAGTACTTC | CASSYSRDGTQYF | TRBJ2-5 | - | - | TRBV6-2/TRBV6-3
TGTGCCAGCAGCGGAGGGCTCGTCGGGCAGCCCCAGCATTTT | CASSGGLVGQPQHF | TRBJ1-5 | - | - | TRBV7-9
TGTGCCAGCAGCTTAGCGAGAGGCTTGGCCGATACGCAGTATTTT | CASSLARGLADTQYF | TRBJ2-3 | many | - | TRBV12-3/TRBV12-4
TGTGCCAGCAGCTTATGGGGGACAACCTCTGGAAACACCATATATTTT | CASSLWGTTSGNTIYF | TRBJ1-3 | - | - | TRBV11-2
TGCGCCAGCAGCGCAATGCGGGACTCTGGAAACACCATATATTTT | CASSAMRDSGNTIYF | TRBJ1-3 | few | - | TRBV5-1
TGTGCCAGCAGCGGGACCTTGAACCTCGATGGGCCCGAGCAGTACTTC | CASSGTLNLDGPEQYF | TRBJ2-7 | - | - | TRBV28
TGCGCCAGCAGCCTTCCCAGCGGGGTTGGTGAAGCTTTCTTT | CASSLPSGVGEAFF | TRBJ1-1 | many | - | TRBV4-1
TGTGCCAGCAGTGGACAGAAGAGCAATCAGCCCCAGCATTTT | CASSGQKSNQPQHF | TRBJ1-5 | many | - | TRBV6-1
TGTGCCAGCAGTTACCACCCTTATGGCTACACCTTC | CASSYHPYGYTF | TRBJ1-2 | few | - | TRBV6-2/TRBV6-3
TGTGCCAGCAGCCAAGATCCTTCGAACACTGAAGCTTTCTTT | CASSQDPSNTEAFF | TRBJ1-1 | many | - | TRBV3-1
TGTGCCAGCAGTTTATTTGCTAGCTACGAGCAGTACTTC | CASSLFASYEQYF | TRBJ2-7 | many | - | TRBV28